This TCR beta chain was obtained from a study of beta chain features in type 1 diabetes. At the level of the study: The samples had 100 million to 140 million sorted cells examined in all. Study outcomes and limitations: Patients with Type 1 diabetes showed moderately but significantly shorter TCRB CDR3s in all four CD4+ subsets.

The single heparinised draw taken from each donor contained around 100 mL of blood on average. Each sorted population was over 95% pure. J was trimmed by 1 base and V by 3 bases; bases with no gene match: 12. Germline V gene lookup returns CDR1 SGHVS and CDR2 FQNEAQ. The CDR3 extends over 19 amino acids. A word on this clone: Its specificity is unknown.

The whole isolated RNA underwent reverse transcription, so sequencing captured expressed TCRB transcripts. The table came from immunoSEQ multiplex PCR; TCRdb's copy has only in-frame clones and leaves some out. The sample has 200,000 to 250,000 clones; approximately 15% are singletons. The receptor was derived from a man aged 25-45 years with type 1 diabetes. The material sequenced was naive CD4+ T cells from blood. The chain employs TRBV7-8 and TRBJ2-3; 11 nucleotides align to TRBD2. The CDR3 spells CASSFLPSGRPGGTDTQYF. The CDR3 DNA sequence: TGTGCCAGCAGCTTCCTTCCTAGCGGGAGGCCGGGCGGCACAGATACGCAGTATTTT.